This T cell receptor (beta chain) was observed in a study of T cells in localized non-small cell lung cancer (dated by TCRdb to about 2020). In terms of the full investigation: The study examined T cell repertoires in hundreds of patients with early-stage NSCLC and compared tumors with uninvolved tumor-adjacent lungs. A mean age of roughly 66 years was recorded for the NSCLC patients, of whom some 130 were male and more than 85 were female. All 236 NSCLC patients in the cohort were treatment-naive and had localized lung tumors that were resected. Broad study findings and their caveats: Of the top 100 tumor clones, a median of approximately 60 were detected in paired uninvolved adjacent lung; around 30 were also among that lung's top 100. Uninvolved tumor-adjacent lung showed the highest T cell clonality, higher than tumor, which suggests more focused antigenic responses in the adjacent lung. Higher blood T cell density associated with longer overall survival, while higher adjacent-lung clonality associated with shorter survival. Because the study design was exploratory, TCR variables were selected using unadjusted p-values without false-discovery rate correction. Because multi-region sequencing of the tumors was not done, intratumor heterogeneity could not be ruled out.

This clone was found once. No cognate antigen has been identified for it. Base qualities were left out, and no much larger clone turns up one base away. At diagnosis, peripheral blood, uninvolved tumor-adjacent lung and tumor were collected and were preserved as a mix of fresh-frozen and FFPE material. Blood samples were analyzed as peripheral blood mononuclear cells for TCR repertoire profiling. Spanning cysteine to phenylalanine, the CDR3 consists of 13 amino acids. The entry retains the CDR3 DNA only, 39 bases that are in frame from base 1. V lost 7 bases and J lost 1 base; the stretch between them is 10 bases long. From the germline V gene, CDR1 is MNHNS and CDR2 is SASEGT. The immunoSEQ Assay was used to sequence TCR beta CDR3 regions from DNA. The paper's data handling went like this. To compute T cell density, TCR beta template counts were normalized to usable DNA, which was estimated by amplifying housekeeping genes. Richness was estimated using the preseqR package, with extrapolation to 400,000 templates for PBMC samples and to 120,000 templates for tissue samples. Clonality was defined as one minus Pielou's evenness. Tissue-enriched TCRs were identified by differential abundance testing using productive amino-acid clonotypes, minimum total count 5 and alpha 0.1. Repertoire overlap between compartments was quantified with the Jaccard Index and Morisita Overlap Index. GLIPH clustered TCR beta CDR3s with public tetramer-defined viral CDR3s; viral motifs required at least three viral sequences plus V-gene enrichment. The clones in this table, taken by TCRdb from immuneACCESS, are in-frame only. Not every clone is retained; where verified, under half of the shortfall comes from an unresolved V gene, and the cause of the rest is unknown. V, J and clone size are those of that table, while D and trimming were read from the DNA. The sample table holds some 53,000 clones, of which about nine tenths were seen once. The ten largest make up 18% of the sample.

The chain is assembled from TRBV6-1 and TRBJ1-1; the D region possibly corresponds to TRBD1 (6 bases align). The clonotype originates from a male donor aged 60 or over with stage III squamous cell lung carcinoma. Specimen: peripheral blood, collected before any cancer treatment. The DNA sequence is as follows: TGTGCCAGCACCAGGACAGAGAACACTGAAGCTTTCTTT. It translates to CASTRTENTEAFF.